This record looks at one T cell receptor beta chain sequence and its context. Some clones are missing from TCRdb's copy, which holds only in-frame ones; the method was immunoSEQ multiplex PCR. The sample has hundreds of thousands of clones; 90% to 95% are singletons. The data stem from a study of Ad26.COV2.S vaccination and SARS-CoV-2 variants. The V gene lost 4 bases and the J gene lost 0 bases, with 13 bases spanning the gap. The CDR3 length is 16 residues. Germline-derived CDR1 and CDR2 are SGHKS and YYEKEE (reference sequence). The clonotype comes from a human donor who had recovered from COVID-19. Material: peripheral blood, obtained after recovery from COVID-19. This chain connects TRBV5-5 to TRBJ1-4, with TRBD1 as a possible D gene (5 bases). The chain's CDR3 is CASSAGRIATNEKLFF. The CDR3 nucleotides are TGTGCCAGCAGCGCGGGACGGATTGCAACTAATGAAAAACTGTTTTTT.